This entry lists 4 T cell receptor beta chains sequenced from one sample in a study of blood T cell repertoires in COVID-19. TCRdb keeps only in-frame clones here, not all; method: immunoSEQ multiplex PCR. The table has about 99,000 clones, roughly four fifths seen once; the top ten hold 3% to 4%. The sample was peripheral blood. These receptors all stem from a woman of 80 years or more with active or convalescent COVID-19.

This chain links TRBV30 with TRBJ1-6; D gene ambiguous. Trimming removed 2 bases from V and 0 bases from J, with 23 bases in between. CDR1 is GTSNPN, CDR2 SVGIG, per germline (reference sequence). The CDR3 consists of 20 residues. This CDR3 reads CAWSLAARIGRSSYNSPLHF. Written as DNA, the CDR3 is TGTGCCTGGAGTCTCGCAGCCCGTATAGGAAGGAGCTCCTATAATTCACCCCTCCACTTT.

The genes are TRBV5-6 and TRBJ1-2; TRBD1 might be the D (5 bases). This CDR3 spans 14 amino acids. Germline lookup yields CDR1 SGHDT and CDR2 YYEEEE. Between the trimmed V and J ends, which lost 0 bases and 3 bases, there was a span of 9 bases. This CDR3 reads CASSLVGDHYGYTF. CDR3 nucleotide sequence: TGTGCCAGCAGCTTGGTAGGGGATCACTATGGCTACACCTTC. Full variable domain (remainder filled in from reference TRBV5-6 and TRBJ1-2): DAGVTQSPTHLIKTRGQQVTLRCSPKSGHDTVSWYQQALGQGPQFIFQYYEEEERQRGNFPDRFSGHQFPNYSSELNVNALLLGDSALYLCASSLVGDHYGYTFGSGTRLTVV.

V is TRBV29-1 and J is TRBJ1-6, with 10 nucleotides matching TRBD1. Germline CDR1 and CDR2: SQVTM and ANQGSEA. This CDR3 is 14 amino acids long. V lost 6 bases, J lost 8 bases, and 7 bases stayed unmatched. The CDR3 here is CSVGTGTGDSPLHF. The CDR3 nucleotides are TGCAGCGTAGGAACCGGGACAGGGGATTCACCCCTCCACTTT. Based on the CDR3 plus reference TRBV29-1 and TRBJ1-6, the full variable domain is SAVISQKPSRDICQRGTSLTIQCQVDSQVTMMFWYRQQPGQSLTLIATANQGSEATYESGFVIDKFPISRPNLTFSTLTVSNMSPEDSSIYLCSVGTGTGDSPLHFGNGTRLTVT.

Written as DNA, the CDR3 is TGTGCCACCAGCAGAGCCTTGAGTCTGAACACTGAAGCTTTCTTT. Its translation: CATSRALSLNTEAFF. This chain links TRBV15 with TRBJ1-1; no reliable D call. Germline V CDR1 and CDR2: LNHNV, YYDKDF (reference sequence). The V gene lost 1 base and the J gene lost 0 bases, with 9 bases spanning the gap. This CDR3 is built from 15 residues.